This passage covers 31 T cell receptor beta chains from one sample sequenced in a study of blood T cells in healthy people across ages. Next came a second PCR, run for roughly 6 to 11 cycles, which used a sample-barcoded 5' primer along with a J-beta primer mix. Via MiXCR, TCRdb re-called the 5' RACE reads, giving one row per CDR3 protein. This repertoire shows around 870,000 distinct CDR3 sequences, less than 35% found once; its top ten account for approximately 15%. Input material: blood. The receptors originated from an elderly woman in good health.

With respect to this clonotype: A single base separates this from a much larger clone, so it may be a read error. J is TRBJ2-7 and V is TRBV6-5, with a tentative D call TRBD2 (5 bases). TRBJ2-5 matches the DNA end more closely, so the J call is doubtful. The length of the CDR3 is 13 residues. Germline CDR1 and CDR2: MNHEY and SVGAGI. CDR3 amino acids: CVSSRASGKTQYF. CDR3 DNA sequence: TGTGTCAGCAGCCGGGCTTCGGGAAAGACCCAGTACTTC.

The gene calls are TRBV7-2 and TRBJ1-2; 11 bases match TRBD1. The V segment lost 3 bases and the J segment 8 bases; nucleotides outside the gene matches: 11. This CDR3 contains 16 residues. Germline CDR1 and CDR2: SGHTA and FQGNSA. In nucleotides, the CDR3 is TGTGCCAGCAGCTTGCGGACAGGGGGCGCATTTTTGGGCTACACCTTC. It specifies CASSLRTGGAFLGYTF.

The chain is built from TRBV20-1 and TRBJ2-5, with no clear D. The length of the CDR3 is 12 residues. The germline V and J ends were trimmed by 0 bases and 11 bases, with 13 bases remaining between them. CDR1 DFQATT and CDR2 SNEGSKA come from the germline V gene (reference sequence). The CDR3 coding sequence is TGCAGTGCTAGAGAACTTGGACCGCGGCAGTACTTC. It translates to CSARELGPRQYF.

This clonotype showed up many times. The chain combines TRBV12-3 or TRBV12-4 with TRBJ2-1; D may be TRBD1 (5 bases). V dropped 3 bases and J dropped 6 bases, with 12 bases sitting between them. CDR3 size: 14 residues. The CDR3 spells CASSFRTRFNEQFF. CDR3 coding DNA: TGTGCCAGCAGTTTCAGGACACGCTTCAATGAGCAGTTCTTC.

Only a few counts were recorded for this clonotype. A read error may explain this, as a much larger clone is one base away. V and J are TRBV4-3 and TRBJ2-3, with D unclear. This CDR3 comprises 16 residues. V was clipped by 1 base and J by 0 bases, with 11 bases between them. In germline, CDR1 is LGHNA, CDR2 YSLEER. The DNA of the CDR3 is TGCGCCAGCAGCCAAGGCGGTATGGGGAGCACAGATACGCAGTATTTT. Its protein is CASSQGGMGSTDTQYF.

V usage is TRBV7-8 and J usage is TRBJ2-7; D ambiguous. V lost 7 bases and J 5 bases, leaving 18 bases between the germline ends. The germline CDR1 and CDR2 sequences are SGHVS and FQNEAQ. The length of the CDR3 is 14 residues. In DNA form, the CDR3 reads TGTGCCAGCACCTCTCGGACGGCTTGGAACGAGCAGTACTTC. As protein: CASTSRTAWNEQYF.

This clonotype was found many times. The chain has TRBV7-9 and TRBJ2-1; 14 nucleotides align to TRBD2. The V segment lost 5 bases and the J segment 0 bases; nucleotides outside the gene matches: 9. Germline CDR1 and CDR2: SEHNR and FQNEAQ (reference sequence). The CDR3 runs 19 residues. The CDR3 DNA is TGTGCCAGCAGCCCCGGGACTAGCGGGGGCCAAAGCTCCTACAATGAGCAGTTCTTC. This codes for CASSPGTSGGQSSYNEQFF.

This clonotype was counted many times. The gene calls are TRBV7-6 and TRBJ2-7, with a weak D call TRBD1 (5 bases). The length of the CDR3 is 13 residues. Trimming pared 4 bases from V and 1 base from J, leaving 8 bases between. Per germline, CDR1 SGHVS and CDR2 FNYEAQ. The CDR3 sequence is CASSSRQSYEQYF. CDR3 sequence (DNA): TGTGCCAGCAGCTCGAGACAGTCCTACGAGCAGTACTTC.

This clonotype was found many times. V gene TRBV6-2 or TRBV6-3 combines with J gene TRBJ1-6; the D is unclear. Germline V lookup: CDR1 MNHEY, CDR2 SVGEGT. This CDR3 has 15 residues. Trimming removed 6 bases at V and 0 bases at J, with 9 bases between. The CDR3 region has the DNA TGTGCCAGCAGCTCAGACTTCTCCTATAATTCACCCCTCCACTTT. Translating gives CASSSDFSYNSPLHF.

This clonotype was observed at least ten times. This CDR3 reads CASSSRTSGGSTDTQYF. The CDR3 DNA follows: TGTGCCAGCAGCTCCCGGACTAGCGGGGGTAGCACAGATACGCAGTATTTT. The chain employs TRBV7-2 and TRBJ2-3, with 13 bases lining up with TRBD2. The germline CDR1 and CDR2 sequences are SGHTA and FQGNSA. There are 17 residues in the CDR3. V lost 4 bases, J lost 0 bases, and 4 bases stayed unmatched.

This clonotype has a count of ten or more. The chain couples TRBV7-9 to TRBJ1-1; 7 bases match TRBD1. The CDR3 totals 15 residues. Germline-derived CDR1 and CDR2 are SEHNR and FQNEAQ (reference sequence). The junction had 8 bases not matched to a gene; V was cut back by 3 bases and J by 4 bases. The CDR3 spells CASSFFHRGVTEAFF. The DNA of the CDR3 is TGTGCCAGCAGCTTCTTTCACAGGGGAGTCACTGAAGCTTTCTTT.

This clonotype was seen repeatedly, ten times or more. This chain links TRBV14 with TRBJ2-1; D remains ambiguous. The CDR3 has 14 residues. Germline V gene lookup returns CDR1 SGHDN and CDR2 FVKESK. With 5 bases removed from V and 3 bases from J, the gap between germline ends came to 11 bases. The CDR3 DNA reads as TGTGCCAGCAGCGAAGTCAGTATCTACAATGAGCAGTTCTTC. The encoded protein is CASSEVSIYNEQFF.

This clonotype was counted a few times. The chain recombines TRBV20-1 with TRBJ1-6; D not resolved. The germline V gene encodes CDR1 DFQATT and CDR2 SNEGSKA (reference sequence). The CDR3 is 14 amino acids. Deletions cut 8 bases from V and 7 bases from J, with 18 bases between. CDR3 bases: TGCAGTCCCCACTCCGCTCGGATAAATTCACCCCTCCACTTT. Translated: CSPHSARINSPLHF.

The CDR3 sequence is CASGSPGQGGEQYF. Written as DNA, the CDR3 is TGTGCCAGCGGGTCGCCAGGACAGGGTGGCGAGCAGTACTTC. The chain has TRBV12-3 or TRBV12-4 and TRBJ2-5, with 8 positions matching TRBD1. The J call is in doubt because the DNA end fits TRBJ2-7 better. The CDR3 is made up of 14 amino acids.

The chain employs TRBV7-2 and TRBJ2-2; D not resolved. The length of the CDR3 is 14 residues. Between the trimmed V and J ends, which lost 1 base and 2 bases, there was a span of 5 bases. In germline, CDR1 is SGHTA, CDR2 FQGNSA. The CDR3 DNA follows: TGTGCCAGCAGCTTAGTATACAACACCGGGGAGCTGTTTTTT. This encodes CASSLVYNTGELFF.

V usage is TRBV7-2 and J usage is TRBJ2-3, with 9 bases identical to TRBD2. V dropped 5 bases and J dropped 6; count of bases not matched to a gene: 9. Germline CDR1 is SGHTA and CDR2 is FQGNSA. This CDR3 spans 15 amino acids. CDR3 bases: TGTGCCAGCAGCCGTAGCGGGAGAGGGGCGGATACGCAGTATTTT. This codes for CASSRSGRGADTQYF.

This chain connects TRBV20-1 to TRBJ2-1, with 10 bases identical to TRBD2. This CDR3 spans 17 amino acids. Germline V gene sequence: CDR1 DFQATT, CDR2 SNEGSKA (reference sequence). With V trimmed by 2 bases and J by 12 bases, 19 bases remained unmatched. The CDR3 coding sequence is TGCAGTGCTAGAAAGTCTCTAGGCGGACTAGCGGACCTTGTGCAGTTCTTC. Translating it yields CSARKSLGGLADLVQFF.

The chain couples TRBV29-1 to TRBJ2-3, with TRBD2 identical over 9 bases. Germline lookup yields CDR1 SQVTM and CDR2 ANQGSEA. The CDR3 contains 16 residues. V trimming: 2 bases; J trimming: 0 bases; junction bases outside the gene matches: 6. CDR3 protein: CSVEQGLANSTDTQYF. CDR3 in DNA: TGCAGCGTTGAACAGGGACTAGCTAACAGCACAGATACGCAGTATTTT.

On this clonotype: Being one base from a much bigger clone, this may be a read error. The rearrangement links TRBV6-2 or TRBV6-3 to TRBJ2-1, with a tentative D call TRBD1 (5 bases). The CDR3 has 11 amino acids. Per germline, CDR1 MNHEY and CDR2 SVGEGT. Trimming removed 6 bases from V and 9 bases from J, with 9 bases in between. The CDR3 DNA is TGTGCCAGCAGGACAGTCATTGAGCAGTTCTTC. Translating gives CASRTVIEQFF.

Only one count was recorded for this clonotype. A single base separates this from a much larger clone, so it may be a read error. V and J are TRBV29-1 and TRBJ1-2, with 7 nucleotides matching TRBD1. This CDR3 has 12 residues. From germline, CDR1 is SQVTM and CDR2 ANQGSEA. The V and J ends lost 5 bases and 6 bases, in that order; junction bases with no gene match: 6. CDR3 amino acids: CSVWETGNGYTF. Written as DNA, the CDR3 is TGCAGCGTTTGGGAGACAGGGAATGGCTACACCTTC.

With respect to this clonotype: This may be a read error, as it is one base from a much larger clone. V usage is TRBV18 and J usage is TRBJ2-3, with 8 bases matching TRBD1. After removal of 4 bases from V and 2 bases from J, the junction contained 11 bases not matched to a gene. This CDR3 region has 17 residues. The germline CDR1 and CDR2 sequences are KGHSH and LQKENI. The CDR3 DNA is TGTGCCAGCTCACTCCGACAGACAGGGGTCCACACAGATACGCAGTATTTT. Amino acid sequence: CASSLRQTGVHTDTQYF.

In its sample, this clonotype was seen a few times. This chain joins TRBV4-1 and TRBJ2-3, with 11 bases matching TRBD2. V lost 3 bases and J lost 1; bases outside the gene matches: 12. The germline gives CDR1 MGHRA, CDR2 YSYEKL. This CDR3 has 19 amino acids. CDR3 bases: TGCGCCAGCAGCCAGGTCAGGTCGGAACTAGCGGGGGGCACAGATACGCAGTATTTT. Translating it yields CASSQVRSELAGGTDTQYF.

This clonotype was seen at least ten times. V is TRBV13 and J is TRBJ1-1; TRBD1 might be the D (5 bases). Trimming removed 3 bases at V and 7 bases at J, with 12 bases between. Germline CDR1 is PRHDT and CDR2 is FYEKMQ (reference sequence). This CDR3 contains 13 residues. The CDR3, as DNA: TGTGCCAGCAGCTTGTGGGACTCGATTGAAGCTTTCTTT. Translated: CASSLWDSIEAFF. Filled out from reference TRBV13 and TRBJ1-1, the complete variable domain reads AAGVIQSPRHLIKEKRETATLKCYPIPRHDTVYWYQQGPGQDPQFLISFYEKMQSDKGSIPDRFSAQQFSDYHSELNMSSLELGDSALYFCASSLWDSIEAFFGQGTRLTVV.

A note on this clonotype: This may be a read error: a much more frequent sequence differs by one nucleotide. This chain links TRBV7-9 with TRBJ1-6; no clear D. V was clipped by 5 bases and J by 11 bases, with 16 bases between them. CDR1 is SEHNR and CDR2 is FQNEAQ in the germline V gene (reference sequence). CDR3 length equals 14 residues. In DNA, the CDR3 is TGTGCCAGCAGCCCTGGTAGGGTACGGCCACCCCTCCACTTT. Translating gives CASSPGRVRPPLHF. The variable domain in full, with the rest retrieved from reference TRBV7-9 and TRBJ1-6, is DTGVSQNPRHKITKRGQNVTFRCDPISEHNRLYWYRQTLGQGPEFLTYFQNEAQLEKSRLLSDRFSAERPKGSFSTLEIQRTEQGDSAMYLCASSPGRVRPPLHFGNGTRLTVT.

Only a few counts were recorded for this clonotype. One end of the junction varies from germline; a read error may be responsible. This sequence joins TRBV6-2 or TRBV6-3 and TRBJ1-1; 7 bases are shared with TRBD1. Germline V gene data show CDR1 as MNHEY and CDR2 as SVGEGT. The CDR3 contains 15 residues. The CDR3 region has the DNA TGTGCCAGCAGGTACTCGGACAGGTCGAACACTGAAGCTTTCTTT. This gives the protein CASRYSDRSNTEAFF.

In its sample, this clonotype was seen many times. The CDR3 spells CASTVSTGANYGYTF. CDR3 coding DNA: TGTGCCAGCACCGTATCGACAGGGGCCAACTATGGCTACACCTTC. The V call is TRBV2, the J call TRBJ1-2, with 8 bases that match TRBD1. Germline V gene lookup returns CDR1 SNHLY and CDR2 FYNNEI. The trim removed 7 bases at V and 2 bases at J, leaving 9 bases unmatched. The CDR3 contains 15 residues.

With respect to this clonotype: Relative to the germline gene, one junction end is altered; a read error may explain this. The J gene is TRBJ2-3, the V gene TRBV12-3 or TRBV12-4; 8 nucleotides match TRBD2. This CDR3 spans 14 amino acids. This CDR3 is CASNLGGGLDTRYF. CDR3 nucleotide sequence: TGTGCCAGCAATCTAGGGGGGGGACTAGATACGCGGTATTTC.

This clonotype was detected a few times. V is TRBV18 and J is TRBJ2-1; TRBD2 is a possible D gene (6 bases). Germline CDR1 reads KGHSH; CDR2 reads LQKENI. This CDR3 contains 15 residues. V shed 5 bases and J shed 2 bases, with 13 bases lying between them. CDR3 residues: CASSGSGLTYNEQFF. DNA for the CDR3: TGTGCCAGCTCAGGAAGCGGGTTGACCTACAATGAGCAGTTCTTC.

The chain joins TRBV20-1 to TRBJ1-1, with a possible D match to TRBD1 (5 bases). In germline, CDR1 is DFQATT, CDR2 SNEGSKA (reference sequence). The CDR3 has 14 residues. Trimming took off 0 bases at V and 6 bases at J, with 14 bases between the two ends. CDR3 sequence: CSARDVGGRAEAFF. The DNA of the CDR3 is TGCAGTGCTAGAGATGTCGGGGGAAGGGCTGAAGCTTTCTTT.

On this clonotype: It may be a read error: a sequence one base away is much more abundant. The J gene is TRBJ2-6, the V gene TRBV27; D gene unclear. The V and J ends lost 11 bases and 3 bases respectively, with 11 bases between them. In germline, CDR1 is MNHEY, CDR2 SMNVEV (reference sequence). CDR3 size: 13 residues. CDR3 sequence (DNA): TGTGCCGGCCGAATTGATGGGGCCAACGTCCTGACTTTC. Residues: CAGRIDGANVLTF.

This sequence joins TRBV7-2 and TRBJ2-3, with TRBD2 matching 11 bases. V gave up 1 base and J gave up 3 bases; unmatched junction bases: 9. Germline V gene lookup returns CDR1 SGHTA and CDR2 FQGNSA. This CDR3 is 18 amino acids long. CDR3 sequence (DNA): TGTGCCAGCAGCTTAGTGGTAGCGGGGGGGTCTGTGACAGATACGCAGTATTTT. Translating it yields CASSLVVAGGSVTDTQYF.